This T cell receptor beta chain was profiled in a study of T cell responses to AZD1222 COVID-19 vaccine. The table came from immunoSEQ multiplex PCR; TCRdb's copy has only in-frame clones and leaves some out. The sample shows tens of thousands of clones, 88% of them seen only once. CDR3 length: 14 residues. Trimming stripped 3 bases from V and 2 bases from J, with 13 bases between. Per the germline V gene, CDR1 is DFQATT and CDR2 is SNEGSKA (reference sequence). V and J are TRBV20-1 and TRBJ1-2, with D perhaps matching TRBD1 (5 bases). This TCR came from an adult who received the AZD1222 COVID-19 vaccine. Sequences were derived from peripheral blood, sampled 28 days after the second AZD1222 dose. CDR3: CSASQGMGNYGYTF. The DNA for the CDR3 is TGCAGTGCTAGTCAGGGAATGGGGAACTATGGCTACACCTTC.